This T cell receptor beta chain stems from a study of blood T cell repertoires in COVID-19. Study at large: COVID-19 samples from acute and convalescent phases originated in the United States, Italy and Spain.

The age range of participants was 18 to 89 years, with residence in approximately 25 US areas. Allocation to cohorts depended on clinical history reported by the participants. All recovered Cohort 3 donors got two negative PCRs, got clearance, or saw symptom resolution. The germline CDR1 and CDR2 sequences are SGHNT and YYREEE (reference sequence). This CDR3 contains 14 residues. After removal of 4 bases from V and 4 bases from J, the junction contained 6 bases not matched to a gene. Here immunoSEQ multiplex PCR was the method, and the copy in TCRdb shows in-frame clones only, minus some. Here the sample spans 290,000 or so clones, around nine tenths being singletons.

The clonotype comes from a woman aged 18-29 years who had recovered from COVID-19. V is TRBV5-4 and J is TRBJ1-1, with 8 bases identical to TRBD1. The sample taken for sequencing was PBMCs or T cells enriched from blood (not recorded which). As DNA, the CDR3 is TGTGCCAGCAGCACACCAGGGGGCTCCACTGAAGCTTTCTTT. Translation: CASSTPGGSTEAFF.